Included here is one T cell receptor (beta chain) sequence, with context. As yet, its antigen is unknown. This entry belongs to a study of response to subunit inactivated influenza vaccine. Study-wide findings and caveats: That few new T cells are recruited by each seasonal influenza vaccination was the authors' suggestion.

MiXCR was run by TCRdb on the RT-PCR reads, yielding one entry per CDR3 protein. In the table there are about 190,000 distinct CDR3 sequences, over 13% of which are singletons. The clonotype comes from a man in his forties or fifties who received an inactivated influenza vaccine. The specimen comprised CD8+ T cells sorted from PBMCs, sampled roughly 5 days after vaccination.

In nucleotides, the CDR3 is TGTGCCAGCAGTTTATCGGCGCGGGGGGCTGAAGCTTTCTTT. It translates to CASSLSARGAEAFF. The chain is built from TRBV28 and TRBJ1-1; D is possibly TRBD1 (5 bases). This CDR3 region has 14 residues. Per the germline V gene, CDR1 is MDHEN and CDR2 is SYDVKM. Trimming pared 1 base from V and 6 bases from J, leaving 12 bases between. The variable domain in full, with the rest retrieved from reference TRBV28 and TRBJ1-1, is DVKVTQSSRYLVKRTGEKVFLECVQDMDHENMFWYRQDPGLGLRLIYFSYDVKMKEKGDIPEGYSVSREKKERFSLILESASTNQTSMYLCASSLSARGAEAFFGQGTRLTVV.